What follows is one T cell receptor (beta chain) and its context. The target antigen is unknown. The data were taken from a study of cytomegalovirus exposure and HLA in healthy donors. The study, taken as a whole, reports: The study put 150 or so TCR beta chains on its list as cytomegalovirus-associated. Sequencing depth across donors, presence/absence analyses assumed, was roughly uniform. Being productive about 87% or about 30% of the time was typical of most TCR beta V segments in an earlier analysis.

This CDR3 is built from 12 residues. Germline assignment: CDR1 GTSNPN and CDR2 SVGIG (reference sequence). V was clipped by 4 bases and J by 5 bases, with 11 bases between them. Healthy donors of bone marrow made up the group. PCR employed 60 Vbeta and 13 Jbeta primers. Assay used: immunoSEQ multiplex PCR; TCRdb lists only in-frame clones, some missing. The sample shows 160,000 or so clones, approximately 80% of them seen only once. The V gene is TRBV30, the J gene TRBJ1-1, with D unresolved. This clonotype was obtained from a man younger than 45 in good health and CMV-seronegative. The sequencing input was PBMCs. The CDR3 DNA follows: TGTGCCTGGACAGAGTCGAGGACTGAAGCTTTCTTT. Translation: CAWTESRTEAFF.